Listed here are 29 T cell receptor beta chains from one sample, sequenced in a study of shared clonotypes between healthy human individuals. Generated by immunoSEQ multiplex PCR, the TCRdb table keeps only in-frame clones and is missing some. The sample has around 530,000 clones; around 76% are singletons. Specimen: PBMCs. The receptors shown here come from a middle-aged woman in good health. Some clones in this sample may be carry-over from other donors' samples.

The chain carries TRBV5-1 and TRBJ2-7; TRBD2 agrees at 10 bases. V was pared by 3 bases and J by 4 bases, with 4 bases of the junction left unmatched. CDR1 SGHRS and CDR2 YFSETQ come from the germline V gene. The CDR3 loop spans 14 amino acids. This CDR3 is CASSSSGSEYEQYF. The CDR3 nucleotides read TGCGCCAGCAGCTCTAGCGGGAGCGAGTACGAGCAGTACTTC.

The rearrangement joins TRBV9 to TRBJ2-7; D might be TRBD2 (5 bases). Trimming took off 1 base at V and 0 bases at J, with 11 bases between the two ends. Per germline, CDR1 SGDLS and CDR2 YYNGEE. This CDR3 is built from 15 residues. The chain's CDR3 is CASSVSVEGSYEQYF. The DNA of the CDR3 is TGTGCCAGCAGCGTATCAGTAGAGGGCTCCTACGAGCAGTACTTC.

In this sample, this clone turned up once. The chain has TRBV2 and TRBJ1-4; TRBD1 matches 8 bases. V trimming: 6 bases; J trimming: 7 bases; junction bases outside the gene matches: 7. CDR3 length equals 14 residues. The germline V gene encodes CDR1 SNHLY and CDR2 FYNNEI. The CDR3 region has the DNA TGTGCCAGCAGCCGGACAGGGTCAGGTGAAAAACTGTTTTTT. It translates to CASSRTGSGEKLFF. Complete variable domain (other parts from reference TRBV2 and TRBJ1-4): EPEVTQTPSHQVTQMGQEVILRCVPISNHLYFYWYRQILGQKVEFLVSFYNNEISEKSEIFDDQFSVERPDGSNFTLKIRSTKLEDSAMYFCASSRTGSGEKLFFGSGTQLSVL.

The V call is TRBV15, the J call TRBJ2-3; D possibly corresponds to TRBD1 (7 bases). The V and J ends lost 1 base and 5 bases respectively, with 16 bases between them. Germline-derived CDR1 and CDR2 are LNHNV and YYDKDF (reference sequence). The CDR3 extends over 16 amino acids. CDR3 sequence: CATSRGLEQGIDTQYF. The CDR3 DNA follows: TGTGCCACCAGCAGAGGACTAGAACAGGGGATAGATACGCAGTATTTT. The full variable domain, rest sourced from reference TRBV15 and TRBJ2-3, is DAMVIQNPRYQVTQFGKPVTLSCSQTLNHNVMYWYQQKSSQAPKLLFHYYDKDFNNEADTPDNFQSRRPNTSFCFLDIRSPGLGDTAMYLCATSRGLEQGIDTQYFGPGTRLTVL.

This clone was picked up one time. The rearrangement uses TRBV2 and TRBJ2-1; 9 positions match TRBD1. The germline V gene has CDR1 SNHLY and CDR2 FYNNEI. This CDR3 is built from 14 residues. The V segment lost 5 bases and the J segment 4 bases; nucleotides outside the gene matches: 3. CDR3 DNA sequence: TGTGCCAGCAGTCCGGACAGGGGTTACAATGAGCAGTTCTTC. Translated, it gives CASSPDRGYNEQFF.

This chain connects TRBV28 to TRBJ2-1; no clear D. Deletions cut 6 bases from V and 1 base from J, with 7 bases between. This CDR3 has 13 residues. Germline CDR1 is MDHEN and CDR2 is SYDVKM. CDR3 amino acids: CASRRQSYNEQFF. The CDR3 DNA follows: TGTGCCAGCAGACGCCAGTCCTACAATGAGCAGTTCTTC. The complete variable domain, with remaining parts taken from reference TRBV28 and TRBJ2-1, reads DVKVTQSSRYLVKRTGEKVFLECVQDMDHENMFWYRQDPGLGLRLIYFSYDVKMKEKGDIPEGYSVSREKKERFSLILESASTNQTSMYLCASRRQSYNEQFFGPGTRLTVL.

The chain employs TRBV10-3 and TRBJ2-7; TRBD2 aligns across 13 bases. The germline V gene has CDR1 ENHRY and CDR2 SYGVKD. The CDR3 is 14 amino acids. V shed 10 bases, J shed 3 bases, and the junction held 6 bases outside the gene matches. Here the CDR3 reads CATRLAGGLYEQYF. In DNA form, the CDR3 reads TGTGCCACCAGACTAGCGGGAGGCCTCTACGAGCAGTACTTC.

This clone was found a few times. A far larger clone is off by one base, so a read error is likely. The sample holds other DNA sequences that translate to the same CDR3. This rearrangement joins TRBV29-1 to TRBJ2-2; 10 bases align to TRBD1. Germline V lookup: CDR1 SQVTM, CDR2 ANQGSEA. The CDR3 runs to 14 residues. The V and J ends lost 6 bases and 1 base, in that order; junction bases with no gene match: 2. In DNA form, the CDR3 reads TGCAGCGTCGGGACAGGGGTGAACACCGGGGAGCTGTTTTTT. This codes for CSVGTGVNTGELFF.

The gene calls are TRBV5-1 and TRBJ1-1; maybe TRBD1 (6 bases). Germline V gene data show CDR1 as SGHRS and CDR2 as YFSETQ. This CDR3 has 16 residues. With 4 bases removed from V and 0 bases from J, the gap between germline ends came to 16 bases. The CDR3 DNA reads TGCGCCAGCAGCACCCGGGGGCGGTGGATGAACACTGAAGCTTTCTTT. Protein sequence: CASSTRGRWMNTEAFF.

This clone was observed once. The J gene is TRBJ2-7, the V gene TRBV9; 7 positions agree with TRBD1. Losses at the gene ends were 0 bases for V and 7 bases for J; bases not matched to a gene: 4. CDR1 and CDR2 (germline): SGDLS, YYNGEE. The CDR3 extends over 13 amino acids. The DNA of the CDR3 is TGTGCCAGCAGCGTAGGACAGGGAAGGGAGCAGTACTTC. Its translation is CASSVGQGREQYF.

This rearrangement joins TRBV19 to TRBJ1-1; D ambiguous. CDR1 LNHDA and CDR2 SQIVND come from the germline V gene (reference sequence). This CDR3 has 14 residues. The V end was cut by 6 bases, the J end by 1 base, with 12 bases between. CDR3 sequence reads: CASSSLEGNTEAFF. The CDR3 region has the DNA TGTGCCAGTAGCTCACTAGAGGGGAACACTGAAGCTTTCTTT. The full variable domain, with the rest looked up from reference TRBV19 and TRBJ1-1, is DGGITQSPKYLFRKEGQNVTLSCEQNLNHDAMYWYRQDPGQGLRLIYYSQIVNDFQKGDIAEGYSVSREKKESFPLTVTSAQKNPTAFYLCASSSLEGNTEAFFGQGTRLTVV.

CDR3 in amino acids: CASSRLAGTYNEQFF. The CDR3 DNA reads TGTGCCAGCAGCAGGCTAGCGGGAACCTACAATGAGCAGTTCTTC. The rearrangement joins TRBV7-2 to TRBJ2-1, with 9 bases aligning to TRBD2. J gave up 2 bases and V 5 bases, and 4 bases lay outside the gene matches. The germline gives CDR1 SGHTA, CDR2 FQGNSA. This CDR3 contains 15 residues.

CDR3 sequence (DNA): TGTGCCAGCAGTTCTAGCGGGAAGGTCGGGAATGAGCAGTTCTTC. It yields the protein CASSSSGKVGNEQFF. The gene calls are TRBV11-1 and TRBJ2-1; 9 positions match TRBD2. The ends lost 6 bases at V and 7 bases at J; junction bases unmatched: 10. This CDR3 region has 15 residues. CDR1 is SGHAT, CDR2 FQDESV, per germline (reference sequence).

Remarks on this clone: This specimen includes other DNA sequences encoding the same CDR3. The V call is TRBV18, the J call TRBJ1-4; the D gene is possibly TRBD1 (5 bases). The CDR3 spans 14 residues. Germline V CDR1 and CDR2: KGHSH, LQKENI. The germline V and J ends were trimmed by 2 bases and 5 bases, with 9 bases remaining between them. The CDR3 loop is CASSPSGRNEKLFF. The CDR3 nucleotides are TGTGCCAGCTCACCATCGGGGCGCAATGAAAAACTGTTTTTT.

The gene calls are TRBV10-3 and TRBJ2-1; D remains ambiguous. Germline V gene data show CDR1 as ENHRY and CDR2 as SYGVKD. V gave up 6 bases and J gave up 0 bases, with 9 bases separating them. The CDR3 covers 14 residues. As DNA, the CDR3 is TGTGCCATCAGGGACGCCGGCTCCTACAATGAGCAGTTCTTC. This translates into CAIRDAGSYNEQFF.

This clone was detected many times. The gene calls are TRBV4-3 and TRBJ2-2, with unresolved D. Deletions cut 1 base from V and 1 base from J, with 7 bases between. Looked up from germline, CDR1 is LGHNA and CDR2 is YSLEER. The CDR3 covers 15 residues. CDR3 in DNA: TGCGCCAGCAGCCAAGTTAGGAGGAACACCGGGGAGCTGTTTTTT. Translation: CASSQVRRNTGELFF.

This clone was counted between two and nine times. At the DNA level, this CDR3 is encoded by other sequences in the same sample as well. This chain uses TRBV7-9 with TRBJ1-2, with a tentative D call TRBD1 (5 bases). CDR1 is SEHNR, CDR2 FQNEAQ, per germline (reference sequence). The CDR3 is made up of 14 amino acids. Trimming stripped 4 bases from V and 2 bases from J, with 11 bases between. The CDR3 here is CASSSPGGNYGYTF. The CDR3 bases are TGTGCCAGCAGCTCTCCGGGGGGAAACTATGGCTACACCTTC.

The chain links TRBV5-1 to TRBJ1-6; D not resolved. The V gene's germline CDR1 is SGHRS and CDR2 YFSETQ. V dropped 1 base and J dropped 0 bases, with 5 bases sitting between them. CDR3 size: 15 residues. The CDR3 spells CASSLRGSYNSPLHF. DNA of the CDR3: TGCGCCAGCAGCTTGCGGGGCTCCTATAATTCACCCCTCCACTTT.

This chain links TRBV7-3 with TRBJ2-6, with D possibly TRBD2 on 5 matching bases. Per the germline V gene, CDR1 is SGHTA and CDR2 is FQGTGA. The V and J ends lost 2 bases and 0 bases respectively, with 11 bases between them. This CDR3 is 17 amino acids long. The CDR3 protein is CASSLGGPSSGANVLTF. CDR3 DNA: TGTGCCAGCAGCTTAGGCGGGCCGTCCTCTGGGGCCAACGTCCTGACTTTC.

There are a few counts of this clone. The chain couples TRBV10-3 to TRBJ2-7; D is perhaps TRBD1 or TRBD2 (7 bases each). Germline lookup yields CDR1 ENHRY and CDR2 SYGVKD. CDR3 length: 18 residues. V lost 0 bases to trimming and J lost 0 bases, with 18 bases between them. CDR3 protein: CAISESIGRGLPSYEQYF. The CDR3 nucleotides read TGTGCCATCAGTGAGTCGATAGGGAGGGGGCTCCCCTCCTACGAGCAGTACTTC.

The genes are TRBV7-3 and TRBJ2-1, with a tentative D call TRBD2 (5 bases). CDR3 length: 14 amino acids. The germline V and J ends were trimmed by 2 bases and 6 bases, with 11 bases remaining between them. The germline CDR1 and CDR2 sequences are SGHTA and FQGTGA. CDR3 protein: CASSLGTGSNEQFF. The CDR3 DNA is TGTGCCAGCAGCTTAGGAACGGGATCCAATGAGCAGTTCTTC.

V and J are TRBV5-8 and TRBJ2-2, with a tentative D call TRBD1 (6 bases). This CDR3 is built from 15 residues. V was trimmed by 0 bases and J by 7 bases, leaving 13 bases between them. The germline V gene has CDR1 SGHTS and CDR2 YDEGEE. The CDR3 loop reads CASSLDMGAVGELFF. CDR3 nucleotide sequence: TGTGCCAGCAGCTTGGATATGGGGGCGGTCGGGGAGCTGTTTTTT.

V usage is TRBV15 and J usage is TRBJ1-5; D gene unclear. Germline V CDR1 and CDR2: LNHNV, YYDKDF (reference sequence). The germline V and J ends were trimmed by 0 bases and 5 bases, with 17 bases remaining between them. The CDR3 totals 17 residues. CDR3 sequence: CATSRDPFFAPDQPQHF. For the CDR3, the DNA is TGTGCCACCAGCAGAGATCCCTTTTTCGCACCAGATCAGCCCCAGCATTTT.

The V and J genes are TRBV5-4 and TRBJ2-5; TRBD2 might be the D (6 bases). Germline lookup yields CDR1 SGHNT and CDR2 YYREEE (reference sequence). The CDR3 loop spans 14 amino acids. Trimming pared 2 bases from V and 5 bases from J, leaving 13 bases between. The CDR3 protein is CASSFQGGAETQYF. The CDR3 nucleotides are TGTGCCAGCAGCTTCCAGGGAGGAGCCGAGACCCAGTACTTC.

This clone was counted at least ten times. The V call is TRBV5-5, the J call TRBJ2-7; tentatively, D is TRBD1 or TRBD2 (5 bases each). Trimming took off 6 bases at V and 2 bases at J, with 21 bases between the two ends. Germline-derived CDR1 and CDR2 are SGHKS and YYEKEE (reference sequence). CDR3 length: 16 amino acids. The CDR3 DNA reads TGTGCCAGCACCAGGTGGGACGGCTTACGGACCTACGAGCAGTACTTC. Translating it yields CASTRWDGLRTYEQYF. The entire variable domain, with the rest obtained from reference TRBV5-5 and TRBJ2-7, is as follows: DAGVTQSPTHLIKTRGQQVTLRCSPISGHKSVSWYQQVLGQGPQFIFQYYEKEERGRGNFPDRFSARQFPNYSSELNVNALLLGDSALYLCASTRWDGLRTYEQYFGPGTRLTVT.

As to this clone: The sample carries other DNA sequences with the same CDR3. Written as DNA, the CDR3 is TGTGCCACCAGCAGGGACAGGGTGAGCAATCAGCCCCAGCATTTT. Amino acids: CATSRDRVSNQPQHF. The V call is TRBV15, the J call TRBJ1-5; 8 bases align to TRBD1. This CDR3 comprises 15 residues. Trimming cost V 3 bases and J 1 base; bases outside gene matches: 2. Germline-derived CDR1 and CDR2 are LNHNV and YYDKDF (reference sequence).

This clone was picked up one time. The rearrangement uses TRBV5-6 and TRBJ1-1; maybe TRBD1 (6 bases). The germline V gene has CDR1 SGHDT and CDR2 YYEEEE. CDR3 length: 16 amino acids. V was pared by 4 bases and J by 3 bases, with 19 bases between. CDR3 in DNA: TGTGCCAGCAGCGAACGAGGGGGGGTTGCGGACACTGAAGCTTTCTTT. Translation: CASSERGGVADTEAFF.

CDR3 sequence (DNA): TGTGCCAGCAGGACCCTTACTAGCGGGAGGCCCTACGAGCAGTACTTC. Its translation is CASRTLTSGRPYEQYF. The rearrangement links TRBV7-2 to TRBJ2-7, with 12 nucleotides matching TRBD2. This CDR3 comprises 16 residues. The germline V gene has CDR1 SGHTA and CDR2 FQGNSA. Germline trimming cut 6 bases from V and 2 bases from J; bases unmatched to any gene: 8.

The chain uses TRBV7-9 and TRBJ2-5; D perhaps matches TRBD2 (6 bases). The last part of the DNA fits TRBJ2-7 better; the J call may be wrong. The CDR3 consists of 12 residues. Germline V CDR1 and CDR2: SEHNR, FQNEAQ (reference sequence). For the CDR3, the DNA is TGTGCCAGCAGGGGGGGACCCTACGAGCAGTACTTC. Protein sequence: CASRGGPYEQYF.